The T cell receptor (beta chain) under discussion was sequenced for a study of blood T cell repertoires in COVID-19. Measured with immunoSEQ multiplex PCR; TCRdb has only the in-frame clones, and not every one. The data contain about 200,000 clones, about nine tenths of them singletons. Participant ages covered about 18 to 89 years across 24 US areas. This TCR was sampled from a woman in her twenties or thirties who had recovered from COVID-19. The sequenced sample was PBMCs or T cells enriched from blood (not recorded which).

The CDR3 loop reads CASSPTTGINEKLFF. CDR3 DNA sequence: TGTGCCAGCTCACCAACGACAGGAATAAATGAAAAACTGTTTTTT. The genes are TRBV18 and TRBJ1-4; D is possibly TRBD1 (6 bases). The CDR3 has 15 residues. CDR1 is KGHSH and CDR2 is LQKENI in the germline V gene. Trimming shortened V by 2 bases and J by 5 bases, and 12 bases separated the two germline ends.